The clone carrying this TCR beta chain was counted at least ten times. The data belong to a study of early T cells in non-severe SARS-CoV-2 infection. For the study at large: Alpha and beta chains were unpaired, from unsorted whole-blood bulk RNA.

Unique molecular identifiers (one per individual cDNA molecule) were attached. TCRdb reprocessed the 5' RACE reads with MiXCR, giving one entry per CDR3 protein. The sample includes fewer than 50,000 distinct CDR3 sequences, around 6.5% of them seen just once. Germline V gene data show CDR1 as SGHTA and CDR2 as FQGNSA. Trimming pared 6 bases from V and 2 bases from J, leaving 16 bases between. The CDR3 contains 15 residues. V and J are TRBV7-2 and TRBJ1-2, with D perhaps TRBD1 (5 bases). This receptor was taken from an adult who was a healthcare worker with PCR-confirmed SARS-CoV-2 infection or an uninfected control (not recorded which). The specimen comprised whole blood, sampled at baseline. The CDR3 coding sequence is TGTGCCAGCAGAAGTGCAGGGACCCAGAACTATGGCTACACCTTC. Protein sequence: CASRSAGTQNYGYTF.